The present T cell receptor (beta chain) was sequenced within a study of OX40 agonist ivuxolimab in advanced cancers. This table comes from immunoSEQ multiplex PCR, and its TCRdb copy is limited to in-frame clones, with some not included. The table shows fewer than 95,000 clones, with just over 90% occurring only once. This TCR was sampled from an adult with an advanced solid tumor such as melanoma, head and neck, liver or kidney cancer. Sequencing was performed on CD4+ or CD8+ T cells sorted from blood, taken in a trial of the OX40 agonist ivuxolimab.

CDR3 amino acids: CASSLGGAAGGQETQYF. For the CDR3, the DNA is TGTGCCAGCAGCTTAGGAGGGGCCGCGGGAGGGCAAGAGACCCAGTACTTC. This chain connects TRBV7-8 to TRBJ2-5; TRBD2 aligns across 9 bases. Trimming cost V 1 base and J 2 bases; bases outside gene matches: 8. The CDR3 contains 17 residues. In germline, CDR1 is SGHVS, CDR2 FQNEAQ.